This T cell receptor (beta chain) was profiled in a study of neoadjuvant anti-PD-1 for oral cavity cancer. The length of the CDR3 is 17 residues. Trimming removed 4 bases at V and 0 bases at J, with 17 bases between. CDR1 and CDR2 from the germline V gene are SGDLS and YYNGEE. Sample time point: after neoadjuvant nivolumab, at surgical resection. These newly diagnosed stage II-IVA oral cavity squamous cell carcinoma patients had no prior systemic or radiation treatment. Libraries were prepared by immunoSEQ multiplex PCR; TCRdb keeps only in-frame clonotypes and omits some of them. The sample lists over 13,000 clones, around 74% occurring once. This clone was seen just once.

The TCR originated in a person between 40 and 79 years old with oral cavity squamous cell carcinoma. V and J are TRBV9 and TRBJ1-3; D is unresolved. The input for sequencing was PBMCs, taken after nivolumab (anti-PD-1) treatment. DNA of the CDR3: TGTGCCAGCAGCCCCGGCCCCCCCCTTTTCTCTGGAAACACCATATATTTT. Its protein product is CASSPGPPLFSGNTIYF. Full variable domain (remainder filled in from reference TRBV9 and TRBJ1-3): DSGVTQTPKHLITATGQRVTLRCSPRSGDLSVYWYQQSLDQGLQFLIQYYNGEERAKGNILERFSAQQFPDLHSELNLSSLELGDSALYFCASSPGPPLFSGNTIYFGEGSWLTVV.